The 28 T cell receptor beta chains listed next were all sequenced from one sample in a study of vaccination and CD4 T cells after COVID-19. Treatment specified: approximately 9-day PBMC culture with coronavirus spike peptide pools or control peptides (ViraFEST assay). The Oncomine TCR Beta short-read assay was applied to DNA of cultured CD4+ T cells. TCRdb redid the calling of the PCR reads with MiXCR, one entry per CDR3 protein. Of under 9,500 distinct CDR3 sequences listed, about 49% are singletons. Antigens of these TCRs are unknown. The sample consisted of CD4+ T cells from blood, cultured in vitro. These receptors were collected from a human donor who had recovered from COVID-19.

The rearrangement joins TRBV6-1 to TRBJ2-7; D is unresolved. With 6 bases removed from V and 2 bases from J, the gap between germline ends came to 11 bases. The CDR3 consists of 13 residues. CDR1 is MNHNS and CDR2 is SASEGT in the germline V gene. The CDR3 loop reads CASRDERAYEQYF. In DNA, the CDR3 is TGTGCCAGCAGGGACGAAAGGGCCTACGAGCAGTACTTC.

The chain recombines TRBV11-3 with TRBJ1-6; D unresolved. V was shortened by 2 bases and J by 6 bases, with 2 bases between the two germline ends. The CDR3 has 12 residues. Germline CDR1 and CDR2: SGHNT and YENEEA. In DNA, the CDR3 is TGTGCCAGCAGCTTATCTAATTCACCCCTCCACTTT. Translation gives CASSLSNSPLHF. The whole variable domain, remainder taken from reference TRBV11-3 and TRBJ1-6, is EAGVVQSPRYKIIEKKQPVAFWCNPISGHNTLYWYLQNLGQGPELLIRYENEEAVDDSQLPKDRFSAERLKGVDSTLKIQPAELGDSAVYLCASSLSNSPLHFGNGTRLTVT.

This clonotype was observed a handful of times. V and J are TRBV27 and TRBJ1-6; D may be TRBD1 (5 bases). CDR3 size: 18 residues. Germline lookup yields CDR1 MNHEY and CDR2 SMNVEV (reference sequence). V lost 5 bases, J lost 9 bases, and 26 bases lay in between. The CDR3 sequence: CASSRQYLGGTQTSPLHF. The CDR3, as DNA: TGTGCCAGCAGTCGGCAATACCTGGGGGGGACCCAAACTTCACCCCTCCACTTT.

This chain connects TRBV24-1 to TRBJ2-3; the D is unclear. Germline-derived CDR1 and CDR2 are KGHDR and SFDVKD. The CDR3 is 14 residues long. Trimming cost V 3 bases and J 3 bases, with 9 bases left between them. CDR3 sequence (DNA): TGTGCCACCAGTGATCGTGGAGCTACAGATACGCAGTATTTT. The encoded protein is CATSDRGATDTQYF.

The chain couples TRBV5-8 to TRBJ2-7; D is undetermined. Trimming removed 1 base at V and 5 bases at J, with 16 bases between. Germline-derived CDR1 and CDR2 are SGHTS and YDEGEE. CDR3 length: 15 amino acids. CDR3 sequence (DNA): TGTGCCAGCAGCTTGCGCCGAGAAGGTTCCAACGAGCAGTACTTC. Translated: CASSLRREGSNEQYF. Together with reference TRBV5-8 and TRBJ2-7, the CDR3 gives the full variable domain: EAGVTQSPTHLIKTRGQQATLRCSPISGHTSVYWYQQALGLGLQFLLWYDEGEERNRGNFPPRFSGRQFPNYSSELNVNALELEDSALYLCASSLRREGSNEQYFGPGTRLTVT.

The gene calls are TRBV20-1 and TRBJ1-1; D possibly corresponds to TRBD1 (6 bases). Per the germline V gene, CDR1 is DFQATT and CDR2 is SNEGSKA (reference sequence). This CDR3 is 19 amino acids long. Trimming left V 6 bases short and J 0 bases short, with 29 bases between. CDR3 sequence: CSAQIGLPGAIRMNTEAFF. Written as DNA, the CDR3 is TGCAGTGCCCAGATAGGGTTACCGGGGGCAATCCGGATGAACACTGAAGCTTTCTTT.

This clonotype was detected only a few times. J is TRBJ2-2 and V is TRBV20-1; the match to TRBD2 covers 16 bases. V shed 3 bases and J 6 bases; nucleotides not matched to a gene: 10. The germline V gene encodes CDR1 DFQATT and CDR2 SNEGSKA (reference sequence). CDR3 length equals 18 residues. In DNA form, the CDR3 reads TGCAGTGCTAGTTCCCCTCCGGGACTAGCGGGGGGGGCCGGGGAGCTGTTTTTT. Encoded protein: CSASSPPGLAGGAGELFF.

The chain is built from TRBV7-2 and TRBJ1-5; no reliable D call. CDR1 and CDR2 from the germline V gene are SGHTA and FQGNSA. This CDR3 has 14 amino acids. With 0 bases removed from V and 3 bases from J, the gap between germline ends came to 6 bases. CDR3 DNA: TGTGCCAGCAGCTTAGCAGGCTTCAATCAGCCCCAGCATTTT. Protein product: CASSLAGFNQPQHF.

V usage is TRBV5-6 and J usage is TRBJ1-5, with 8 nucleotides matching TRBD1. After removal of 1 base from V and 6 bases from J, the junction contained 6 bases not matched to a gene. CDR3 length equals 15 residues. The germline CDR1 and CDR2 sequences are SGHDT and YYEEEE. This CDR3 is CASSLSGGVGQPQHF. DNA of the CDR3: TGTGCCAGCAGCTTGTCAGGGGGCGTTGGTCAGCCCCAGCATTTT. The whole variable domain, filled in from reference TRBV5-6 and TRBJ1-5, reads DAGVTQSPTHLIKTRGQQVTLRCSPKSGHDTVSWYQQALGQGPQFIFQYYEEEERQRGNFPDRFSGHQFPNYSSELNVNALLLGDSALYLCASSLSGGVGQPQHFGDGTRLSIL.

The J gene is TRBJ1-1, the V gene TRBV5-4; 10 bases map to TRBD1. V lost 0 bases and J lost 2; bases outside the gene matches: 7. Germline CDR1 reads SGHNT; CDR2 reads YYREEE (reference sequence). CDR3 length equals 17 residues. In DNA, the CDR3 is TGTGCCAGCAGCTTGGCAAGGAGACAGGGGGCAAACACTGAAGCTTTCTTT. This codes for CASSLARRQGANTEAFF.

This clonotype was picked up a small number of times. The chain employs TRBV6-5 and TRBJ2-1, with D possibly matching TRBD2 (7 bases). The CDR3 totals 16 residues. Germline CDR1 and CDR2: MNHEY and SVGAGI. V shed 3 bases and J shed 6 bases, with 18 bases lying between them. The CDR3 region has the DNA TGTGCCAGCAGTTATCCGACCGGAGGGGGGGCCAATGAGCAGTTCTTC. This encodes CASSYPTGGGANEQFF.

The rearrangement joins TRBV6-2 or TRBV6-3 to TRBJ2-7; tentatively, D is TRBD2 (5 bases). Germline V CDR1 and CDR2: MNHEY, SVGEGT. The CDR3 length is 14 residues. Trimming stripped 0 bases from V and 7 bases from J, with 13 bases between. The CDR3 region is CASSYSRTRLEQYF. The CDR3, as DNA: TGTGCCAGCAGTTACTCGAGGACTCGTCTGGAGCAGTACTTC.

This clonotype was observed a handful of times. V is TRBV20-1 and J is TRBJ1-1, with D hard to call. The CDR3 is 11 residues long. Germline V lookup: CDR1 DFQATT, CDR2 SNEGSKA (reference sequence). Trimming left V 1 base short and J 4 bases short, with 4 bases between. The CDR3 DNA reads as TGCAGTGCTAGAGGAATCACTGAAGCTTTCTTT. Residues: CSARGITEAFF.

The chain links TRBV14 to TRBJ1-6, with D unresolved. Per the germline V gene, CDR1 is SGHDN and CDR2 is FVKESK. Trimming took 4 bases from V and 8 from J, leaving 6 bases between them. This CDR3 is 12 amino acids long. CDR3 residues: CASSRTYSPLHF. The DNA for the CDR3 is TGTGCCAGCAGCCGGACTTATTCACCCCTCCACTTT.

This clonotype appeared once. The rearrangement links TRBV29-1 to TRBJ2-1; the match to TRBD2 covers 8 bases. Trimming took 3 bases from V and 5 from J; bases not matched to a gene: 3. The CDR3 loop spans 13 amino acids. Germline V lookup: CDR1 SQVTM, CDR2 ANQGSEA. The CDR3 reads CSVDTSGHNEQFF. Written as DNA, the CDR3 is TGCAGCGTTGATACTAGCGGACACAATGAGCAGTTCTTC.

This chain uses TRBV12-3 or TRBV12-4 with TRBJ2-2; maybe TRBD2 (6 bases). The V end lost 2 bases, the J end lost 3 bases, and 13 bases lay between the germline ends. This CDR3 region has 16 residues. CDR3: CASSLRPGGYTGELFF. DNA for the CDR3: TGTGCCAGCAGTTTAAGGCCCGGGGGTTACACCGGGGAGCTGTTTTTT.

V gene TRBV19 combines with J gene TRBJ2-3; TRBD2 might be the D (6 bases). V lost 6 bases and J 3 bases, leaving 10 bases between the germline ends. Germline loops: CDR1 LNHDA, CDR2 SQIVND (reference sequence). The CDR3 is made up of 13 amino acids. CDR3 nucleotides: TGTGCCAGTAGGGCGAGCGGGACAGATACGCAGTATTTT. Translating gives CASRASGTDTQYF.

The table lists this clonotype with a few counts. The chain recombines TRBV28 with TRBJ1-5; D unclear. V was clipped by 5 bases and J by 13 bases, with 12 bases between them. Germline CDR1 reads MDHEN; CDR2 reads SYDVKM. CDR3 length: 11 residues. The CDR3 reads CASSLEGLQHF. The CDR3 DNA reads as TGTGCCAGCAGTCTAGAGGGCCTTCAGCATTTT.

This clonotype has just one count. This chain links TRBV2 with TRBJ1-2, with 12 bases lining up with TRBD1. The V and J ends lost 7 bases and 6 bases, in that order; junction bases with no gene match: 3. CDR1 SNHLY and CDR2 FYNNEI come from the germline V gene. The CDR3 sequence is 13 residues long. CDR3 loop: CASTGTGGHGYTF. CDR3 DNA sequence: TGTGCCAGCACCGGGACAGGGGGCCATGGCTACACCTTC.

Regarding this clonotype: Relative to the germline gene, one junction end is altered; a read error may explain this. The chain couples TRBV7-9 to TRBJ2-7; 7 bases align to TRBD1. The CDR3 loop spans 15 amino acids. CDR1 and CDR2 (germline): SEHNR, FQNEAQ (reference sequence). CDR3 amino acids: CASSTLPGQYYEQYF. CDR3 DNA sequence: TGCGCCAGCAGCACACTTCCGGGACAGTACTACGAGCAGTACTTC.

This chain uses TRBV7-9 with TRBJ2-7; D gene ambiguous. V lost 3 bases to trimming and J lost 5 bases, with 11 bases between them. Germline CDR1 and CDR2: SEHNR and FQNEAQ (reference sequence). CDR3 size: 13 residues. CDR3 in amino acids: CASSFDGVHEQYF. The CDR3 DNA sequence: TGTGCCAGCAGCTTTGACGGTGTCCACGAGCAGTACTTC.

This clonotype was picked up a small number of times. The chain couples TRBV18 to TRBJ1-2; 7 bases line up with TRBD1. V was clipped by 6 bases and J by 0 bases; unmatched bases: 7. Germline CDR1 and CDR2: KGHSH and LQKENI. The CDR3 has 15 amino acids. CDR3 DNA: TGTGCCAGCTCCCCAGCAGGACAGGCTAACTATGGCTACACCTTC. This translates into CASSPAGQANYGYTF.

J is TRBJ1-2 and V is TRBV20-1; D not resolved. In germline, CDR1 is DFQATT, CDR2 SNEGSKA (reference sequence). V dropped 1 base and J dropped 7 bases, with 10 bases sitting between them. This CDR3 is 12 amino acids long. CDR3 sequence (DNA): TGCAGTGCTAGAGTAACGACACTTGGCTACACCTTC. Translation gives CSARVTTLGYTF.

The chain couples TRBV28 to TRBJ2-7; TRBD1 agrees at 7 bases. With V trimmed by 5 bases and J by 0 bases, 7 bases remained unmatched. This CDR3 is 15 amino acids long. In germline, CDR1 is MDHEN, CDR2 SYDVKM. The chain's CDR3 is CASSPGTVSSYEQYF. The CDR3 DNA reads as TGTGCCAGCAGTCCCGGGACAGTTAGCTCCTACGAGCAGTACTTC. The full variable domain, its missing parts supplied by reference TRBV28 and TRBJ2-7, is DVKVTQSSRYLVKRTGEKVFLECVQDMDHENMFWYRQDPGLGLRLIYFSYDVKMKEKGDIPEGYSVSREKKERFSLILESASTNQTSMYLCASSPGTVSSYEQYFGPGTRLTVT.

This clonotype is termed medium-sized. The CDR3 bases are TGTGCCAGCAGCCCTCGAGGGGCCTCTGGCTACACCTTC. Its translation is CASSPRGASGYTF. The chain couples TRBV25-1 to TRBJ1-2; D perhaps matches TRBD1 (5 bases). Germline CDR1 reads MGHDK; CDR2 reads SYGVNS. The V gene lost 6 bases and the J gene lost 7 bases, with 15 bases spanning the gap. The CDR3 sequence is 13 residues long.

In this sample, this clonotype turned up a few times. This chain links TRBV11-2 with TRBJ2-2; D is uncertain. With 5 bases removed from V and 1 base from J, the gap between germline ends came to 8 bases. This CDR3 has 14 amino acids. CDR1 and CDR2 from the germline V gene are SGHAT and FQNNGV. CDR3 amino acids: CASSRGRNTGELFF. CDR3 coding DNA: TGTGCCAGCAGCCGAGGCAGGAACACCGGGGAGCTGTTTTTT.

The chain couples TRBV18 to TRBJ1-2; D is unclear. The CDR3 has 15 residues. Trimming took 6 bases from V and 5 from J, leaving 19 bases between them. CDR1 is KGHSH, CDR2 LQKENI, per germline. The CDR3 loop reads CASSPGGQATYGYTF. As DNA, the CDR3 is TGTGCCAGCTCCCCTGGAGGGCAGGCGACTTATGGCTACACCTTC.

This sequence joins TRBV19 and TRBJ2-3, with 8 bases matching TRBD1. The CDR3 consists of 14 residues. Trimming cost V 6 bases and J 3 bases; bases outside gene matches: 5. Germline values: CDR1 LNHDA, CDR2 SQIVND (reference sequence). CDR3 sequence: CASSYRQGTDTQYF. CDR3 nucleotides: TGTGCCAGTAGCTATCGACAGGGGACAGATACGCAGTATTTT.